What follows is one T cell receptor beta chain and its context. Its antigen remains unidentified. This sample is part of a study of CD8 T cells in ankylosing spondylitis. Study-level points and caveats: Apparently characteristic of ankylosing spondylitis blood was a TCR beta motif (roughly 8 highly homologous variants).

TCRdb reprocessed the 5' RACE reads with MiXCR, giving one entry per CDR3 protein. The sample contains roughly 450,000 distinct CDR3 sequences, roughly 27% of which appear only once. Material: blood, either unsorted or a sorted T cell fraction (not recorded which). This clonotype was obtained from a male donor with ankylosing spondylitis.

Written as DNA, the CDR3 is TGTGCCACCAGTGATTCCACAGGGGACGGTGAAAAACTGTTTTTT. It translates to CATSDSTGDGEKLFF. The chain links TRBV24-1 to TRBJ1-4; 7 bases are a match to TRBD1. Germline assignment: CDR1 KGHDR and CDR2 SFDVKD. V shed 2 bases, J shed 7 bases, and the junction held 6 bases outside the gene matches. There are 15 residues in the CDR3.